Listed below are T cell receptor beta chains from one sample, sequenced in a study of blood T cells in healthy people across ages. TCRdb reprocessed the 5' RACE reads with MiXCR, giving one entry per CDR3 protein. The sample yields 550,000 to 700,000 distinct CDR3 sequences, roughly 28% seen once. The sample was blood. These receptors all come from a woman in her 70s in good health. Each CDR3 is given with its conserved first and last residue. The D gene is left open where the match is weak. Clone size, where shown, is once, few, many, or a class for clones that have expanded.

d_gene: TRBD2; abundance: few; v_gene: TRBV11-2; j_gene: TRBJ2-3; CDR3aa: CASSFQLAGGGGTQYF; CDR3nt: TGTGCCAGCAGCTTTCAGCTAGCGGGGGGCGGAGGTACGCAGTATTTT
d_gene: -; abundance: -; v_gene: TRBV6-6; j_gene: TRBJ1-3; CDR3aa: CASSPSGGSGNTIYF; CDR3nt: TGTGCCAGCAGCCCCTCGGGGGGGTCAGGAAACACCATATATTTT
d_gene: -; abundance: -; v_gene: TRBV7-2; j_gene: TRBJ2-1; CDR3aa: CASSGPVKVYNEQFF; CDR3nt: TGTGCCAGCAGCGGCCCTGTGAAGGTTTACAATGAGCAGTTCTTC
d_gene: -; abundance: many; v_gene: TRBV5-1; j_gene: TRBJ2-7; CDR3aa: CASGKDGPYEQYF; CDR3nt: TGCGCCAGCGGTAAAGACGGACCCTACGAGCAGTACTTC
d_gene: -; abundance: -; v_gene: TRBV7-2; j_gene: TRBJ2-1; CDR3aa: CASGGNYNEQFF; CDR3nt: TGTGCCAGCGGGGGAAATTACAATGAGCAGTTCTTC
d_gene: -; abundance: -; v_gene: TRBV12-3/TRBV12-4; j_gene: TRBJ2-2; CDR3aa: CASIRQGSYGELFF; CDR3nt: TGTGCCAGCATTAGGCAGGGGTCGTACGGGGAGCTGTTTTTT
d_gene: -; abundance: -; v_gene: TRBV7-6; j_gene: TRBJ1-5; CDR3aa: CASSLDGGPQHF; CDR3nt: TGCGCCAGCAGCTTAGATGGGGGGCCCCAGCATTTT
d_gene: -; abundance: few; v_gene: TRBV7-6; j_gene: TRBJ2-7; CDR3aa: CASSLSTAAPYEQYF; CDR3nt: TGTGCCAGCAGCTTAAGTACGGCGGCTCCCTACGAGCAGTACTTC
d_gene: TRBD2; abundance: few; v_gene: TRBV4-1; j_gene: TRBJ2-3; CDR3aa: CASSRGGGAKGDTDTQYF; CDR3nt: TGCGCCAGCAGCCGAGGCGGGGGGGCCAAAGGAGACACAGATACGCAGTATTTT
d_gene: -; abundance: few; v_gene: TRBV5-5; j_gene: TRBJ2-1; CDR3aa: CASSKDTSGNEQFF; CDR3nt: TGTGCCAGCAGCAAGGACACCTCGGGAAATGAGCAGTTCTTC
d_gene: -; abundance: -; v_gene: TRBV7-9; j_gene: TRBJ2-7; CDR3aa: CASSPVVGFDEQYF; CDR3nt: TGTGCCAGCAGCCCGGTTGTTGGTTTTGACGAGCAGTACTTC
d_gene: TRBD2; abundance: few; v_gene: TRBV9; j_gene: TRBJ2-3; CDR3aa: CASSVGLVGSTDTQYF; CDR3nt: TGTGCCAGCAGCGTGGGACTAGTGGGAAGCACAGATACGCAGTATTTT
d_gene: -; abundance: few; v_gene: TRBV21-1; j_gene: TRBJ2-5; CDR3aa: CASSLITGAHERYF; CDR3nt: TGTGCCAGCAGCCTCATCACAGGGGCCCACGAGCGGTACTTC
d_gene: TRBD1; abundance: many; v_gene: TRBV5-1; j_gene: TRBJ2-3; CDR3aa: CASEAGQGFADTQYF; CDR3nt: TGCGCCAGCGAAGCAGGACAGGGATTTGCAGATACGCAGTATTTT
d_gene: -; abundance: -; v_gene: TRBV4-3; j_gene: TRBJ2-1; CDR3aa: CASSQEDYRLYNEQFF; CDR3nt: TGCGCCAGCAGCCAAGAGGACTATCGGCTATACAATGAGCAGTTCTTC
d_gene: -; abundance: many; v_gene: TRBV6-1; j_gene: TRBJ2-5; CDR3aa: CASSEGGRQETQYF; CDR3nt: TGTGCCAGCAGTGAAGGCGGCAGACAAGAGACCCAGTACTTC
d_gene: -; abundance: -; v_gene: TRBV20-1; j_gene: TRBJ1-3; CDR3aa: CSARQWDTIYF; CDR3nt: TGCAGTGCTCGTCAGTGGGACACCATATATTTT
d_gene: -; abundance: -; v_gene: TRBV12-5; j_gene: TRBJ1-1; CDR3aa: CASGLRQNTEAFF; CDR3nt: TGTGCTAGTGGTTTGCGACAAAACACTGAAGCTTTCTTT
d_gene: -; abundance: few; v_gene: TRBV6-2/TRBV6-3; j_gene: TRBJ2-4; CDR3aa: CASSYSVRREGTKNIQYF; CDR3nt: TGTGCCAGCAGTTACTCGGTGCGTAGGGAAGGAACCAAAAACATTCAGTACTTC
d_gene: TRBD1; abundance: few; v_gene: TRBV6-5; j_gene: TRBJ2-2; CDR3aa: CASSKSGGGGELFF; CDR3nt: TGTGCCAGCAGCAAGTCAGGGGGCGGCGGGGAGCTGTTTTTT
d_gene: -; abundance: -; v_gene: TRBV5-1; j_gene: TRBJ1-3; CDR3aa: CASSPGEASGNTIYF; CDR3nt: TGCGCCAGCAGCCCGGGGGAAGCCTCTGGAAACACCATATATTTT
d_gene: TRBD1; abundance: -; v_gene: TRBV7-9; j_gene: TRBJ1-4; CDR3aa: CASSSPQGAHQGLFF; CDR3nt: TGTGCCAGCAGCTCACCACAGGGGGCCCACCAAGGACTGTTTTTT
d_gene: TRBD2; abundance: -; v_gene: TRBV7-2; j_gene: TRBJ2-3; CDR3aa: CASSRGGAGRVDTQYF; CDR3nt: TGTGCCAGCAGCCGCGGGGGGGCCGGCCGGGTGGATACGCAGTATTTT
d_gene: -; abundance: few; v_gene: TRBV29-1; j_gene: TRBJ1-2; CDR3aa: CSVEDHQGYGYTF; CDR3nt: TGCAGCGTTGAAGATCATCAAGGCTATGGCTACACCTTC
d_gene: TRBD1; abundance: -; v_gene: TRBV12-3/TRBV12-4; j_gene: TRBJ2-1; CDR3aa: CASSPNRGLGEQFF; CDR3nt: TGTGCCAGCAGTCCAAACAGGGGGCTAGGGGAGCAGTTCTTC
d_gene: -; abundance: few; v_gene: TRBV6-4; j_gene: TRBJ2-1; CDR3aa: CASSDSGTLNEQFF; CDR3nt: TGTGCCAGCAGTGACTCCGGGACCCTCAATGAGCAGTTCTTC
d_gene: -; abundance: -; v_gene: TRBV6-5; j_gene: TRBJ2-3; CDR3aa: CASSYRLASTDTQYF; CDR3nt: TGTGCCAGCAGTTACAGGTTGGCCAGCACAGATACGCAGTATTTT
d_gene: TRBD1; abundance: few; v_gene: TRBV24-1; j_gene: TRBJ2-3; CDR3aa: CATSGTDRGADTQYF; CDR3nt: TGTGCCACCAGTGGTACCGACAGGGGGGCAGATACGCAGTATTTT
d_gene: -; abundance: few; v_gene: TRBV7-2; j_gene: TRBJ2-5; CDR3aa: CASSLKARSSPQETQYF; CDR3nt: TGTGCCAGCAGCTTAAAAGCACGTTCAAGCCCCCAAGAGACCCAGTACTTC
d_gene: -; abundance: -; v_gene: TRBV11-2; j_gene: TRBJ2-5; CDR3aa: CASSTWLRVETQYF; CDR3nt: TGTGCCAGCAGCACCTGGCTAAGGGTAGAGACCCAGTACTTC
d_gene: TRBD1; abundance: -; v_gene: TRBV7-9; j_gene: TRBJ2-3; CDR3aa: CASSLRDRGRTDTQYF; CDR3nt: TGTGCCAGCAGCCTTAGGGACAGGGGACGGACAGATACGCAGTATTTT
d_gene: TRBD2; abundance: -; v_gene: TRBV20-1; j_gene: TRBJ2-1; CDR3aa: CSGRTSGAYNEQFF; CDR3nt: TGCAGTGGACGGACTAGCGGGGCGTACAATGAGCAGTTCTTC
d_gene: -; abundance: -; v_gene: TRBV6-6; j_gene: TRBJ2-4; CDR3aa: CASSGDAKNIQYF; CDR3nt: TGTGCCAGCAGTGGGGATGCCAAAAACATTCAGTACTTC
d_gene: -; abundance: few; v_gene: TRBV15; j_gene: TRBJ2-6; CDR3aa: CATSRDTSLASGANVLTF; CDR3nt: TGTGCCACCAGCAGAGACACTTCCCTAGCTTCTGGGGCCAACGTCCTGACTTTC
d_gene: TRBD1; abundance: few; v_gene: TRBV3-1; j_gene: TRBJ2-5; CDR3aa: CASNTGAGKTQYF; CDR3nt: TGTGCCAGCAACACAGGGGCAGGGAAGACCCAGTACTTC
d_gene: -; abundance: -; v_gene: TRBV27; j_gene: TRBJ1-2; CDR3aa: CTSSLSGRGGGYTF; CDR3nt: TGTACCAGCAGTTTATCAGGAAGGGGTGGCGGCTACACCTTC
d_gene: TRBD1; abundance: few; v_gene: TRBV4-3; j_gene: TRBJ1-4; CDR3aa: CASSQGDRGNEKLFF; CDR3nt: TGCGCCAGCAGCCAAGGGGACAGAGGAAATGAAAAACTGTTTTTT
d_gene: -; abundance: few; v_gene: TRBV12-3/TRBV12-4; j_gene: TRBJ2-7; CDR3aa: CASTPGRRSFEQYF; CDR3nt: TGTGCCAGCACCCCGGGACGCCGATCTTTCGAGCAGTACTTC
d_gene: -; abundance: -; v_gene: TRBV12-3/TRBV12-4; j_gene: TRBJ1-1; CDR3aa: CASSLGDQVMKAEAFF; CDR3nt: TGTGCCAGCAGTTTAGGAGACCAGGTTATGAAAGCTGAAGCTTTCTTT
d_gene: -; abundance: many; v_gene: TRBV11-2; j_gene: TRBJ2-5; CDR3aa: CASRDTEETQYF; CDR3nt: TGTGCCAGCCGGGACACGGAAGAGACCCAGTACTTC
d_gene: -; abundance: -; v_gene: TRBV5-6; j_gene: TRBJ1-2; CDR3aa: CASSITDGGYTF; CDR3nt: TGTGCCAGCAGCATAACTGACGGAGGCTACACCTTC
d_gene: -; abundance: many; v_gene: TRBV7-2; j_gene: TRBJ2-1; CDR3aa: CASSLGRGGSYNEQFF; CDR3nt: TGTGCCAGTAGTTTGGGGAGAGGGGGCTCCTACAATGAGCAGTTCTTC
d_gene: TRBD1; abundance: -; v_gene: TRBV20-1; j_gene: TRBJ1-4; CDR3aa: CSAPQMSRGQKLFF; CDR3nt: TGCAGTGCCCCCCAGATGAGCAGGGGGCAAAAACTGTTTTTT
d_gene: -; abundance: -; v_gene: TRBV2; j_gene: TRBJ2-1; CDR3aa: CASNRQGTNNEQFF; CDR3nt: TGTGCCAGCAACCGACAGGGGACTAACAATGAGCAGTTCTTC
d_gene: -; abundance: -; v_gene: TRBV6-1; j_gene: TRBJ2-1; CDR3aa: CASKEQGPAGYNEQFF; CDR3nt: TGTGCCAGCAAAGAGCAGGGGCCTGCTGGCTACAATGAGCAGTTCTTC
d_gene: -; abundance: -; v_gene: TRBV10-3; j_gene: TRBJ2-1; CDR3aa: CAISPSGVDEQFF; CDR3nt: TGTGCCATCAGCCCCTCAGGGGTCGATGAGCAGTTCTTC
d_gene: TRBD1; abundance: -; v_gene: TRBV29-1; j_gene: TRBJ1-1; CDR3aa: CSVAQGARHTEAFF; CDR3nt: TGCAGCGTTGCCCAGGGGGCTCGGCACACTGAAGCTTTCTTT
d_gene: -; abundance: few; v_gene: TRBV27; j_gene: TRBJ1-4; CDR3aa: CASSGRGSGEKLFF; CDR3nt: TGTGCCAGCTCAGGGAGGGGGTCGGGTGAAAAACTGTTTTTT
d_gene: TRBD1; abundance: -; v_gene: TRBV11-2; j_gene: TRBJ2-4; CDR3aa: CASSSPGQGSQKTDIHFKNIQYF; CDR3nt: TGTGCCAGCAGCTCCCCGGGACAGGGTTCACAGAAAACCGATATCCATTTCAAAAACATTCAGTACTTC
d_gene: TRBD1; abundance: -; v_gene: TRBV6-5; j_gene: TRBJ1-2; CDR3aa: CASSSTGQIYTF; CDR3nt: TGTGCCAGCAGTTCGACAGGGCAAATCTACACCTTC
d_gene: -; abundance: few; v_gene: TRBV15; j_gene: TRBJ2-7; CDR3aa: CATSRDRRGTYEQYF; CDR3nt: TGTGCCACCAGCAGAGATCGGCGGGGTACCTACGAGCAGTACTTC
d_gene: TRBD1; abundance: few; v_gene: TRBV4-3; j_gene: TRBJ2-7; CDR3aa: CASSQLLGTGTSTQYF; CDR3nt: TGCGCCAGCAGCCAACTCCTGGGGACAGGGACCTCGACGCAGTACTTC
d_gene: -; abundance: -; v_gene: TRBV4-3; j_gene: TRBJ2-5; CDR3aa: CASSQDWNREETQYF; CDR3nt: TGCGCCAGCAGCCAAGATTGGAACAGGGAAGAGACCCAGTACTTC
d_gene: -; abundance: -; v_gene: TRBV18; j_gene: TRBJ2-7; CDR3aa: CASSQKGGNEQYF; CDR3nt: TGTGCCAGCTCCCAAAAGGGGGGGAACGAGCAGTACTTC
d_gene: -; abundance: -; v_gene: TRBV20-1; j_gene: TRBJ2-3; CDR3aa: CSARDIWEAGASTDTQYF; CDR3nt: TGCAGTGCTAGAGATATCTGGGAGGCGGGGGCGAGCACAGATACGCAGTATTTT
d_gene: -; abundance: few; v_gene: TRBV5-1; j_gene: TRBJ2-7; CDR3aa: CASSLSPSSYEQYF; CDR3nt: TGCGCCAGCAGCTTATCCCCCTCATCCTACGAGCAGTACTTC